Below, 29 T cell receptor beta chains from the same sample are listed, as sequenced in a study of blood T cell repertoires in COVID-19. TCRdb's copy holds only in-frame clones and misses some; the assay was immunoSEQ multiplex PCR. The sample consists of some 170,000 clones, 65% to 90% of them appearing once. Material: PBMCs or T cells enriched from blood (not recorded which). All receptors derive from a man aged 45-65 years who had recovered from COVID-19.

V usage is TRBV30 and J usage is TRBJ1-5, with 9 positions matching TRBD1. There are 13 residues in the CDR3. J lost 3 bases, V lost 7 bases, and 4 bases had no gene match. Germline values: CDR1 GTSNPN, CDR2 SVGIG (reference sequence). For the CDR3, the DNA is TGTGCCTTCCGGGACAGGGTCAATCAGCCCCAGCATTTT. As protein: CAFRDRVNQPQHF.

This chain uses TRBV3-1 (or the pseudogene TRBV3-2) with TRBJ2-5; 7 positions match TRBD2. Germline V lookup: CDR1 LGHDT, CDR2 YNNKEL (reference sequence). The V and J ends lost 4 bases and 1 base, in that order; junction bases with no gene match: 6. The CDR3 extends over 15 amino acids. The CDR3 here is CASSPGGTIQETQYF. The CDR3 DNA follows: TGTGCCAGCAGCCCTGGGGGGACTATCCAAGAGACCCAGTACTTC.

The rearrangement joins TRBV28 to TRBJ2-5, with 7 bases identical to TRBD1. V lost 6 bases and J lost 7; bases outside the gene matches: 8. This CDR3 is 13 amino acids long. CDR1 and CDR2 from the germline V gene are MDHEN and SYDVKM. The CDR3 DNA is TGTGCCAGCAGGCTACAGGGGTCCGGGACCCAGTACTTC. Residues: CASRLQGSGTQYF.

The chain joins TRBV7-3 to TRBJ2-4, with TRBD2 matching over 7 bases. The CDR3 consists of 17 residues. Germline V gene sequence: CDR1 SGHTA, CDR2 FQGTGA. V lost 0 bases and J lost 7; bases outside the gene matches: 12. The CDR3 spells CASSLTGGGASSNIQYF. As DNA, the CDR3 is TGTGCCAGCAGCTTAACGGGCGGGGGAGCCTCTAGCAACATTCAGTACTTC.

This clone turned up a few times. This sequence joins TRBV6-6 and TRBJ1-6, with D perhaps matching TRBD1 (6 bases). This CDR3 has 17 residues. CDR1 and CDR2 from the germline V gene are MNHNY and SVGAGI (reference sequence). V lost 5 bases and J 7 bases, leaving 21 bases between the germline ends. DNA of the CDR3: TGTGCCAGCAGTCGCCCGGCTGGGGGCGGTTGGAATTCACCCCTCCACTTT. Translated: CASSRPAGGGWNSPLHF.

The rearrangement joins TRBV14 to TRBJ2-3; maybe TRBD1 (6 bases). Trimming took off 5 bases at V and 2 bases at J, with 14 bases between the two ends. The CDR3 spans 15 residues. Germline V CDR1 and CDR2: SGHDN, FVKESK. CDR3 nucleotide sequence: TGTGCCAGCAGCTCGGGACACCTTACCACAGATACGCAGTATTTT. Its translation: CASSSGHLTTDTQYF.

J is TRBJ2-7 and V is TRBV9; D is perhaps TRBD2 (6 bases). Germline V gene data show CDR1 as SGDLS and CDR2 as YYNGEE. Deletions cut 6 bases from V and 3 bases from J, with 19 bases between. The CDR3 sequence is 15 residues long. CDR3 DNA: TGTGCCAGCACCCCGGGGGATCGAATTGGCTACGAGCAGTACTTC. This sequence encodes CASTPGDRIGYEQYF.

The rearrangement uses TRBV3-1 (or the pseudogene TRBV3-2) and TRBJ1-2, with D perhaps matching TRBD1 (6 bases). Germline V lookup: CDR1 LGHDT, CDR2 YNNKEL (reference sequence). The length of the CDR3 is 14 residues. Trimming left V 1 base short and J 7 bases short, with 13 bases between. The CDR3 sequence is CASSQVQGSVGYTF. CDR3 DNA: TGTGCCAGCAGCCAAGTCCAGGGGAGCGTTGGCTACACCTTC.

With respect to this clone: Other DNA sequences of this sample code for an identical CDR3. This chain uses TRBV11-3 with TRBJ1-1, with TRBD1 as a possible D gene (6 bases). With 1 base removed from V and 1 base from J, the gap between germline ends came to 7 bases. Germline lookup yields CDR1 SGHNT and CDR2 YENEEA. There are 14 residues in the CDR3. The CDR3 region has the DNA TGTGCCAGCAGCTTAGGGGGGCAGAACACTGAAGCTTTCTTT. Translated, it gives CASSLGGQNTEAFF.

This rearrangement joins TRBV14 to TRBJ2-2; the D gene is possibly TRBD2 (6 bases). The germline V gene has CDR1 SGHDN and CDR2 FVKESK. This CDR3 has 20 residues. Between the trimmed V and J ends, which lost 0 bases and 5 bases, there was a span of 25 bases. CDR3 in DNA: TGTGCCAGCAGCCAAGACACCTACCCGACTAGTCTCCGGGGGACCGGGGAGCTGTTTTTT. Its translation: CASSQDTYPTSLRGTGELFF. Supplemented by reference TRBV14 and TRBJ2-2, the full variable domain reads EAGVTQFPSHSVIEKGQTVTLRCDPISGHDNLYWYRRVMGKEIKFLLHFVKESKQDESGMPNNRFLAERTGGTYSTLKVQPAELEDSGVYFCASSQDTYPTSLRGTGELFFGEGSRLTVL.

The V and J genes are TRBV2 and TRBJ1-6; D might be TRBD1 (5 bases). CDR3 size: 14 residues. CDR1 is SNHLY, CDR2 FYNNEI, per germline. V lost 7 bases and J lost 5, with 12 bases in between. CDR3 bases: TGTGCCAGCATCAGACAGATAGATAATTCACCCCTCCACTTT. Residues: CASIRQIDNSPLHF.

In nucleotides, the CDR3 is TGCAGGGCGGGACAGGGGGCCAATGAGCAGTTCTTC. It encodes CRAGQGANEQFF. The chain uses TRBV29-1 and TRBJ2-1; the match to TRBD1 covers 12 bases. In germline, CDR1 is SQVTM, CDR2 ANQGSEA. The CDR3 consists of 12 residues.

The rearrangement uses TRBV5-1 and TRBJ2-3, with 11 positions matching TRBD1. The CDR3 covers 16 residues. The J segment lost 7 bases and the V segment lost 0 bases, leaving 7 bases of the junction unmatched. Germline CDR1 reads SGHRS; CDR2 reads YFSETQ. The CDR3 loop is CASSLAGQGAQNTQYF. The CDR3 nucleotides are TGCGCCAGCAGCTTGGCTGGACAGGGGGCCCAGAATACGCAGTATTTT. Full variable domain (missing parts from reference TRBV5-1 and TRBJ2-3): KAGVTQTPRYLIKTRGQQVTLSCSPISGHRSVSWYQQTPGQGLQFLFEYFSETQRNKGNFPGRFSGRQFSNSRSEMNVSTLELGDSALYLCASSLAGQGAQNTQYFGPGTRLTVL.

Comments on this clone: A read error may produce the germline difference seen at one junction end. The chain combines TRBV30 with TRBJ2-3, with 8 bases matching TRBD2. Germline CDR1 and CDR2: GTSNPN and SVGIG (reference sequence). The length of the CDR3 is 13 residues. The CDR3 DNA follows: TGTGCCTGGAGTGTACTACTAGCGGTTAAGCCCCATTTT. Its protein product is CAWSVLLAVKPHF. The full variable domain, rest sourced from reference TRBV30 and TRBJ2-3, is SQTIHQWPATLVQPVGSPLSLECTVEGTSNPNLYWYRQAAGRGLQLLFYSVGIGQISSEVPQNLSASRPQDRQFILSSKKLLLSDSGFYLCAWSVLLAVKPHFGPGTRLTVL.

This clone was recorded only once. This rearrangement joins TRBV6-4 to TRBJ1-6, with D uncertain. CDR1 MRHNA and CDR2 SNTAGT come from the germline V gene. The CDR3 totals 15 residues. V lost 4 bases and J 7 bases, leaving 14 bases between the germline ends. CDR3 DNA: TGTGCCAGCAGTGCTGCTCATGTTCAGAATTCACCCCTCCACTTT. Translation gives CASSAAHVQNSPLHF.

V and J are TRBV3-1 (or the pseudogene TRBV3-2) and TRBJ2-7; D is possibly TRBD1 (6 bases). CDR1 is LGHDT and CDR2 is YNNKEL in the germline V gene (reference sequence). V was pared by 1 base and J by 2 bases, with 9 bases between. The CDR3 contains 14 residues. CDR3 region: CASSQGTVTYEQYF. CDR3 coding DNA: TGTGCCAGCAGCCAAGGGACAGTAACCTACGAGCAGTACTTC.

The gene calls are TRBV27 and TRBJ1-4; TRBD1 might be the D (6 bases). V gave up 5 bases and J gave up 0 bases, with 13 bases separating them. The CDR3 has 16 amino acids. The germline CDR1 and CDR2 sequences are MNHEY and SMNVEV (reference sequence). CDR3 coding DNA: TGTGCCAGCAGTCCGATACAGGGTGCAACTAATGAAAAACTGTTTTTT. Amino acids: CASSPIQGATNEKLFF. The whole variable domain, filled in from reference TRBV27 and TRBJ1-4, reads EAQVTQNPRYLITVTGKKLTVTCSQNMNHEYMSWYRQDPGLGLRQIYYSMNVEVTDKGDVPEGYKVSRKEKRNFPLILESPSPNQTSLYFCASSPIQGATNEKLFFGSGTQLSVL.

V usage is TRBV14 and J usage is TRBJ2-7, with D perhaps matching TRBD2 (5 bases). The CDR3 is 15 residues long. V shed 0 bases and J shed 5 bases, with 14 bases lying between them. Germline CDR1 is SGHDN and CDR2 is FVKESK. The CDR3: CASSQDLGKRDEQYF. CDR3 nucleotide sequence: TGTGCCAGCAGCCAAGATCTCGGGAAGAGAGACGAGCAGTACTTC.

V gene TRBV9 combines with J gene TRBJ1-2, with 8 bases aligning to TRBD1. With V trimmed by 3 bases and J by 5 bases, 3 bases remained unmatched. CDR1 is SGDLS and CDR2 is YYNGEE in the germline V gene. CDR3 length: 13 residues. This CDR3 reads CASSGRQGYGYTF. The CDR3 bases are TGTGCCAGCAGCGGAAGACAGGGGTATGGCTACACCTTC.

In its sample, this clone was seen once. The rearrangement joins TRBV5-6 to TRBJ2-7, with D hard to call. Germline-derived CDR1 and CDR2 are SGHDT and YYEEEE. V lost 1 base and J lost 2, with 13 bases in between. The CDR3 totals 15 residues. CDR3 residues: CASSLRSYETYEQYF. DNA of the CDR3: TGTGCCAGCAGCTTGCGTAGTTACGAGACCTACGAGCAGTACTTC.

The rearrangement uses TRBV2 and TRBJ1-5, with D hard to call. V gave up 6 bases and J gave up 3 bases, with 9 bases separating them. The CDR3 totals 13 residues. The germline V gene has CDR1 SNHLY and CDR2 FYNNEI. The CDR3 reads CASRRSYNQPQHF. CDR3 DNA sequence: TGTGCCAGCAGACGGAGTTACAATCAGCCCCAGCATTTT.

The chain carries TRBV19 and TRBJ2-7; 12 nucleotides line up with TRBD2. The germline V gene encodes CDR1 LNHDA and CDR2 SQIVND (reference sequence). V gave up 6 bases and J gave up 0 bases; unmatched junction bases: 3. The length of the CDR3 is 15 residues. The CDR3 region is CASSTTSGSSYEQYF. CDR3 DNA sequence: TGTGCCAGTAGCACGACTAGCGGGAGCTCCTACGAGCAGTACTTC. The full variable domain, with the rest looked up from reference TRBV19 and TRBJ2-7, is DGGITQSPKYLFRKEGQNVTLSCEQNLNHDAMYWYRQDPGQGLRLIYYSQIVNDFQKGDIAEGYSVSREKKESFPLTVTSAQKNPTAFYLCASSTTSGSSYEQYFGPGTRLTVT.

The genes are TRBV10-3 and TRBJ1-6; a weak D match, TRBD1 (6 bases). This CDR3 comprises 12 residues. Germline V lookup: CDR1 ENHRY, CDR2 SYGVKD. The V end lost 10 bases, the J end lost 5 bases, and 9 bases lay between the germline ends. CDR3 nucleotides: TGTGCCACTAACAGGGATAATTCACCCCTCCACTTT. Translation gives CATNRDNSPLHF.

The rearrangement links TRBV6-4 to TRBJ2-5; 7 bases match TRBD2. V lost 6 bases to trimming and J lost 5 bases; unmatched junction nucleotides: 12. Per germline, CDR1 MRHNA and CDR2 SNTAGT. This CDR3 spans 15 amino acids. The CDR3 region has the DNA TGTGCCAGCAGAAAAGCGGGGTGCCAAAGGGAGACCCAGTACTTC. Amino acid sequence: CASRKAGCQRETQYF.

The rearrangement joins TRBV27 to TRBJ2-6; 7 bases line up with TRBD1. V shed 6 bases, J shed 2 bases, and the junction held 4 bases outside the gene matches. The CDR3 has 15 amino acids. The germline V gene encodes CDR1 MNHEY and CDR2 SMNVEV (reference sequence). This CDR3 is CASSLDRAGANVLTF. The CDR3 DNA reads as TGTGCCAGCAGCCTAGACAGGGCTGGGGCCAACGTCCTGACTTTC.

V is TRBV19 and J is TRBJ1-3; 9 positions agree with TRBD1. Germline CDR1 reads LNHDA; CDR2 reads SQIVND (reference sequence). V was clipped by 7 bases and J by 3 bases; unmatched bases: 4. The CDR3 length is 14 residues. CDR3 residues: CASTYRGLGNTIYF. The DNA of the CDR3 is TGTGCCAGTACATACAGGGGGCTTGGAAACACCATATATTTT.

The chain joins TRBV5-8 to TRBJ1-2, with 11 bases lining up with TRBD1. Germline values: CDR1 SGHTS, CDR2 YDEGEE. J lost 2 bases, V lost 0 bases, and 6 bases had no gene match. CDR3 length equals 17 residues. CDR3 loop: CASSLGTGGARNYGYTF. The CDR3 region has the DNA TGTGCCAGCAGCTTGGGGACAGGGGGCGCTCGGAACTATGGCTACACCTTC.

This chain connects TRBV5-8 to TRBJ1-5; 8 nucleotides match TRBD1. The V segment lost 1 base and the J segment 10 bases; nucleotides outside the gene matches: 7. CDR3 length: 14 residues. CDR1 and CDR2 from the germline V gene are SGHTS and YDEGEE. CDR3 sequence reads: CASSLTGGEGPQHF. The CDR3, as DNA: TGTGCCAGCAGCTTGACAGGGGGGGAAGGACCCCAGCATTTT.

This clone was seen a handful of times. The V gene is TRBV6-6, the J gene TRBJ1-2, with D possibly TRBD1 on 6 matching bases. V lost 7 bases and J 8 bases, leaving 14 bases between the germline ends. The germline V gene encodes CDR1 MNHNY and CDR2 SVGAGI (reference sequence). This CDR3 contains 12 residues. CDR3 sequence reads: CASTLQGWGYTF. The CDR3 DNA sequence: TGTGCCAGCACTCTACAGGGATGGGGCTACACCTTC.